These T cell receptor beta chains were read from a single sample in a study of T cell repertoires in cytomegalovirus infection. TCRdb itself ran the reads through MiXCR, one entry per CDR3 protein. Counted here are about 300,000 distinct CDR3 sequences, about 9.2% occurring once; the ten biggest clones make up less than 3%. Sequencing was done on a sample of PBMCs. The receptors stem from a human donor in good health (CMV status not recorded). Some clones in this sample may be carry-over from other donors' samples. Both conserved end residues are part of each CDR3. Each record gives: J gene, D gene, V gene, clone size, CDR3 DNA, CDR3 protein. The D gene is left open where the match is weak. Part of the rows lack a size; the others show once, few, many or a class for expanded clones.

j_call: TRBJ1-2; d_call: .; v_call: TRBV29-1; clone_size: many; cdr3_nt: TGCAGCGTTGAAGACCCGTCGTCCCGGCGGGAAGGCTACACCTTC; cdr3_aa: CSVEDPSSRREGYTF
j_call: TRBJ2-7; d_call: .; v_call: TRBV29-1; clone_size: few; cdr3_nt: TGCAGCGTTGAAGAGAACTCCTACGAGCAGTACTTC; cdr3_aa: CSVEENSYEQYF
j_call: TRBJ2-3; d_call: .; v_call: TRBV24-1; clone_size: many; cdr3_nt: TGTGCCACCAGTGATCGGCGGCGGACCCCCACAGATACGCAGTATTTT; cdr3_aa: CATSDRRRTPTDTQYF
j_call: TRBJ2-3; d_call: .; v_call: TRBV7-7; clone_size: many; cdr3_nt: TGTGCTAGCAGCCCAGATAGAGTTACGCAGTATTTT; cdr3_aa: CASSPDRVTQYF
j_call: TRBJ1-4; d_call: .; v_call: TRBV7-8; clone_size: many; cdr3_nt: TGTGCCAGCAGCCCCTACATTGGACCAGCAACTAATGAAAAACTGTTTTTT; cdr3_aa: CASSPYIGPATNEKLFF
j_call: TRBJ2-5; d_call: .; v_call: TRBV7-2; clone_size: many; cdr3_nt: TGTGCCAGCAGCTTAGAGGCGAGCCTAGCGACGAAAGAGACCCAGTACTTC; cdr3_aa: CASSLEASLATKETQYF
j_call: TRBJ1-1; d_call: .; v_call: TRBV7-2; clone_size: many; cdr3_nt: TGTGCCAGCAGCTTGATCGGTCACCGAATGAACACTGAAGCTTTCTTT; cdr3_aa: CASSLIGHRMNTEAFF
j_call: TRBJ2-5; d_call: .; v_call: TRBV20-1; clone_size: many; cdr3_nt: TGCAGTGCTGGAGAACTAGAGACCCAGTACTTC; cdr3_aa: CSAGELETQYF
j_call: TRBJ1-1; d_call: TRBD1; v_call: TRBV6-2/TRBV6-3; clone_size: .; cdr3_nt: TGTGCCAGCAGTTACTTACAGGGGAGCACTGAAGCTTTCTTT; cdr3_aa: CASSYLQGSTEAFF
j_call: TRBJ2-1; d_call: TRBD2; v_call: TRBV28; clone_size: many; cdr3_nt: TGTGCCAGCAGCCAGCGGGGGAGCTCCTACAATGAGCAGTTCTTC; cdr3_aa: CASSQRGSSYNEQFF
j_call: TRBJ1-2; d_call: TRBD1; v_call: TRBV5-6; clone_size: many; cdr3_nt: TGTGCCAGCAGCTGGGGACAGGGGGAATATGGCTACACCTTC; cdr3_aa: CASSWGQGEYGYTF
j_call: TRBJ2-1; d_call: .; v_call: TRBV7-2; clone_size: many; cdr3_nt: TGTGCCAGCATCTCGCACCGGAGCGGGCCGGCACTAACGGCAGGGAGCTCCTACAATGAGCAGTTCTTC; cdr3_aa: CASISHRSGPALTAGSSYNEQFF
j_call: TRBJ2-1; d_call: .; v_call: TRBV4-2; clone_size: .; cdr3_nt: TGTGCCAGCAGCCCTGGGGGGGCGCAGGATGAGCAGTTCTTC; cdr3_aa: CASSPGGAQDEQFF
j_call: TRBJ2-2; d_call: TRBD2; v_call: TRBV7-2; clone_size: many; cdr3_nt: TGTGCCAGCAGCTTACGACTAGCGGGGGGATCGAACACCGGGGAGCTGTTTTTT; cdr3_aa: CASSLRLAGGSNTGELFF
j_call: TRBJ2-2; d_call: .; v_call: TRBV29-1; clone_size: .; cdr3_nt: TGCAGCGTCGGACAGAGCGCGAACACCGGGGAGCTGTTTTTT; cdr3_aa: CSVGQSANTGELFF
j_call: TRBJ2-4; d_call: TRBD1; v_call: TRBV18; clone_size: .; cdr3_nt: TGTGCCAGCTCACCAATGACAGGGGAAAACATTCAGTACTTC; cdr3_aa: CASSPMTGENIQYF
j_call: TRBJ1-1; d_call: .; v_call: TRBV14; clone_size: many; cdr3_nt: TGTGCCAGCAGCCAAGTTACAGGAAGGACTGAAGCTTTCTTT; cdr3_aa: CASSQVTGRTEAFF
j_call: TRBJ2-3; d_call: .; v_call: TRBV7-2; clone_size: many; cdr3_nt: TGTGCCAGCAGCCCACAAGGGGATACGCAGTATTTT; cdr3_aa: CASSPQGDTQYF
j_call: TRBJ2-3; d_call: TRBD2; v_call: TRBV18; clone_size: few; cdr3_nt: TGTGCCAGCTCACCGCCCCCCGGAGCGGGGGGGACAGATACGCAGTATTTT; cdr3_aa: CASSPPPGAGGTDTQYF
j_call: TRBJ1-2; d_call: TRBD1; v_call: TRBV7-2; clone_size: many; cdr3_nt: TGTGCCAGCAGCTTAGGAGACAGGGATGGCTACACCTTC; cdr3_aa: CASSLGDRDGYTF
j_call: TRBJ1-3; d_call: .; v_call: TRBV7-7; clone_size: few; cdr3_nt: TGTGCTAGCAGCTTAAGGGACGGCTCTGGAAACACCATATATTTT; cdr3_aa: CASSLRDGSGNTIYF
j_call: TRBJ2-1; d_call: .; v_call: TRBV29-1; clone_size: many; cdr3_nt: TGCAGCGTTGAGGAGTCGCTTCATTTCTTC; cdr3_aa: CSVEESLHFF
j_call: TRBJ1-1; d_call: .; v_call: TRBV6-6; clone_size: many; cdr3_nt: TGTGCCAGCAGTTACTCGTTCAGGAACACTGAAGCTTTCTTT; cdr3_aa: CASSYSFRNTEAFF
j_call: TRBJ2-3; d_call: TRBD1; v_call: TRBV7-6; clone_size: many; cdr3_nt: TGTGCCAGCAGCTTCCGACAGGGGAGCACAGATACGCAGTATTTT; cdr3_aa: CASSFRQGSTDTQYF
j_call: TRBJ2-6; d_call: .; v_call: TRBV7-2; clone_size: many; cdr3_nt: TGTGCCAGCAGCTCAGGAAGGGTTGGGGCCAACGTCCTGACTTTC; cdr3_aa: CASSSGRVGANVLTF
j_call: TRBJ1-2; d_call: .; v_call: TRBV20-1; clone_size: .; cdr3_nt: TGCAGTGCTAGAGATCGGGGAAAGAACTATGGCTACACCTTC; cdr3_aa: CSARDRGKNYGYTF
j_call: TRBJ1-2; d_call: .; v_call: TRBV7-2; clone_size: many; cdr3_nt: TGTGCCAGCAGCCCTAACTCTGGACAGTTTTTCTACACCTTC; cdr3_aa: CASSPNSGQFFYTF
j_call: TRBJ2-1; d_call: .; v_call: TRBV14; clone_size: many; cdr3_nt: TGTGCCAGCAGCCCTTGGGGTGCCCAATCCTACAATGAGCAGTTCTTC; cdr3_aa: CASSPWGAQSYNEQFF
j_call: TRBJ1-1; d_call: .; v_call: TRBV7-9; clone_size: many; cdr3_nt: TGTGCCAGCAGCTTCCTGACATTGGACAACTACACTGAAGCTTTCTTT; cdr3_aa: CASSFLTLDNYTEAFF
j_call: TRBJ1-3; d_call: TRBD1; v_call: TRBV7-2; clone_size: many; cdr3_nt: TGTGCCAGCAGCCCCCCAGGGGGCCGTTCTGGAAACACCATATATTTT; cdr3_aa: CASSPPGGRSGNTIYF
j_call: TRBJ2-3; d_call: TRBD1; v_call: TRBV6-2/TRBV6-3; clone_size: many; cdr3_nt: TGTGCCAGCCAAGCCACCGGGACAGGCACAGATACGCAGTATTTT; cdr3_aa: CASQATGTGTDTQYF
j_call: TRBJ2-1; d_call: TRBD2; v_call: TRBV12-5; clone_size: many; cdr3_nt: TGTGCTAGTGGTTTCATAGCGGGGTCAGGTAACAATGAGCAGTTCTTC; cdr3_aa: CASGFIAGSGNNEQFF
j_call: TRBJ2-2; d_call: .; v_call: TRBV6-6; clone_size: few; cdr3_nt: TGTGCCAGCAGTATACAGGGCCGAGGCGGGGAGCTGTTTTTT; cdr3_aa: CASSIQGRGGELFF
j_call: TRBJ2-2; d_call: TRBD1; v_call: TRBV12-5; clone_size: many; cdr3_nt: TGTGCTAGTGGTTTTGGACAGGCGGGTACTGACACCGGGGAGCTGTTTTTT; cdr3_aa: CASGFGQAGTDTGELFF
j_call: TRBJ2-3; d_call: .; v_call: TRBV5-6; clone_size: .; cdr3_nt: TGTGCCAGCAGCCCGGGACTTAGGGGAACAGATACGCAGTATTTT; cdr3_aa: CASSPGLRGTDTQYF
j_call: TRBJ1-5; d_call: .; v_call: TRBV7-2; clone_size: many; cdr3_nt: TGTGCCAGCAGCCAAAGCAATCAGCCCCAGCATTTT; cdr3_aa: CASSQSNQPQHF
j_call: TRBJ2-2; d_call: TRBD1; v_call: TRBV6-2/TRBV6-3; clone_size: few; cdr3_nt: TGTGCCAGCAGTTACTCCGCCAGGGGGACCGGGGAGCTGTTTTTT; cdr3_aa: CASSYSARGTGELFF
j_call: TRBJ1-3; d_call: .; v_call: TRBV7-2; clone_size: many; cdr3_nt: TGTGCCAGCAGCTTAGGACAGCAGAGCTCTGGAAACACCATATATTTT; cdr3_aa: CASSLGQQSSGNTIYF
j_call: TRBJ2-1; d_call: TRBD1; v_call: TRBV15; clone_size: many; cdr3_nt: TGTGCCATAAGGGACAGGGACAATGAGCAGTTCTTC; cdr3_aa: CAIRDRDNEQFF
j_call: TRBJ2-3; d_call: .; v_call: TRBV6-5; clone_size: many; cdr3_nt: TGTGCCAGCAGTTTTCTGGCACCTTCCACAGATACGCAGTATTTT; cdr3_aa: CASSFLAPSTDTQYF
j_call: TRBJ2-1; d_call: TRBD1; v_call: TRBV2; clone_size: many; cdr3_nt: TGTGCCAGCAGTCTCAGGGGGCATGTTAGCGATGAGCAGTTCTTC; cdr3_aa: CASSLRGHVSDEQFF
j_call: TRBJ2-1; d_call: .; v_call: TRBV12-3/TRBV12-4; clone_size: many; cdr3_nt: TGTGCCAGCAGTTCCTCACCGGGGAGCTCCTACAATGAGCAGTTCTTC; cdr3_aa: CASSSSPGSSYNEQFF
j_call: TRBJ1-5; d_call: TRBD1; v_call: TRBV7-2; clone_size: many; cdr3_nt: TGTGCCAGCAGCGACAGGGGAAAGAGCAATCAGCCCCAGCATTTT; cdr3_aa: CASSDRGKSNQPQHF
j_call: TRBJ2-7; d_call: TRBD1; v_call: TRBV10-3; clone_size: many; cdr3_nt: TGTGCCATCAGTGAGTCACTTCCGGGACAGGGATCCTACGAGCAGTACTTC; cdr3_aa: CAISESLPGQGSYEQYF
j_call: TRBJ2-5; d_call: TRBD1; v_call: TRBV5-1; clone_size: .; cdr3_nt: TGCGCCAGCAGCTTGGCCGGACAGGGGGAGACCCAGTACTTC; cdr3_aa: CASSLAGQGETQYF
j_call: TRBJ1-1; d_call: .; v_call: TRBV19; clone_size: many; cdr3_nt: TGTGCCAGTAGTACCACGGTGAACACTGAAGCTTTCTTT; cdr3_aa: CASSTTVNTEAFF
j_call: TRBJ1-2; d_call: TRBD1; v_call: TRBV5-5; clone_size: many; cdr3_nt: TGTGCCAGCAGCTCCGTCCCGGGACAGGGGGCCTATGGCTACACCTTC; cdr3_aa: CASSSVPGQGAYGYTF
j_call: TRBJ2-7; d_call: .; v_call: TRBV20-1; clone_size: many; cdr3_nt: TGCAGTGCCGTGGGGGCTTCCTACGAGCAGTACTTC; cdr3_aa: CSAVGASYEQYF
j_call: TRBJ1-6; d_call: .; v_call: TRBV29-1; clone_size: many; cdr3_nt: TGCAGCGTCGCTACCGACCCATATAATTCACCCCTCCACTTT; cdr3_aa: CSVATDPYNSPLHF
j_call: TRBJ1-1; d_call: TRBD1; v_call: TRBV29-1; clone_size: many; cdr3_nt: TGCAGCGCAGGGACAGGGGTTTACACTGAAGCTTTCTTT; cdr3_aa: CSAGTGVYTEAFF
j_call: TRBJ2-1; d_call: TRBD1; v_call: TRBV24-1; clone_size: many; cdr3_nt: TGTGCCACCAGTGAGCTATCATTACCGGGACAGGGGACGTACAATGAGCAGTTCTTC; cdr3_aa: CATSELSLPGQGTYNEQFF
j_call: TRBJ1-5; d_call: TRBD1; v_call: TRBV28; clone_size: few; cdr3_nt: TGTGCCAGCGGCCCCCGGGACAGGGAAAATCAGCCCCAGCATTTT; cdr3_aa: CASGPRDRENQPQHF
j_call: TRBJ1-4; d_call: TRBD1; v_call: TRBV10-3; clone_size: many; cdr3_nt: TGTGCCATCACCCCGGACAGGGACGGTGAAAAACTGTTTTTT; cdr3_aa: CAITPDRDGEKLFF